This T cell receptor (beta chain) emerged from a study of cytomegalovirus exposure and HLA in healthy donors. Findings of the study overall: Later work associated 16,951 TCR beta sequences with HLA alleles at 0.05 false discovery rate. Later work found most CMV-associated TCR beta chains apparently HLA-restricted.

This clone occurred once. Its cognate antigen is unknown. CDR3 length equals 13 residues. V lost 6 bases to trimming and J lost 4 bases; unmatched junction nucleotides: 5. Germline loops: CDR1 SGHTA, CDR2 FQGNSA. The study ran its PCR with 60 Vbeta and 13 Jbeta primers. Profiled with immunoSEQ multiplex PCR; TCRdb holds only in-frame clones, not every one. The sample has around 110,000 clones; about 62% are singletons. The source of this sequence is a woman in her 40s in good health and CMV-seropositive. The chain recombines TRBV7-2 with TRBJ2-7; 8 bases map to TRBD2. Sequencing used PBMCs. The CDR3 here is CASRPIAGYEQYF. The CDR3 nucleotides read TGTGCCAGCAGACCGATAGCGGGGTACGAGCAGTACTTC.